The T cell receptor (beta chain) under discussion was sequenced for a study of Graves' ophthalmopathy and Graves' hyperthyroidism. Findings and caveats of the study: Most expanded clonotypes from thyroid (those above 0.001 frequency) were also found in blood.

This clonotype has ten or more counts. Its specificity is unknown. The CDR3 spans 16 residues. Germline V gene sequence: CDR1 MGHRA, CDR2 YSYEKL. Trimming cost V 4 bases and J 7 bases; bases outside gene matches: 9. As the template, RNA transcripts were used to amplify TCR beta CDR3 regions. An initial RT-PCR round employing HTBI primers preceded a second-round multiplex PCR. Using its own MiXCR run on the multiplex PCR reads, TCRdb lists one record per CDR3 protein. The data show about 400,000 distinct CDR3 sequences, about 16% seen once. The sequence was collected from a woman aged 18-35 years with Graves' ophthalmopathy. The V gene is TRBV4-1, the J gene TRBJ2-5, with 13 bases aligning to TRBD2. Specimen: peripheral blood. The CDR3 sequence: CASSLGLAGVYGTQYF. In DNA, the CDR3 is TGCGCCAGCAGCCTAGGACTAGCGGGAGTCTACGGGACCCAGTACTTC.